The subject of this entry is one T cell receptor (beta chain). Antigen specificity is unknown. The entry originates in a study of post-analysis software for immune sequencing data. Study details: Several disease courses (relapsing-remitting, secondary progressive and progressive-relapsing) of multiple sclerosis were included. Overall study findings and caveats: When patients were compared with controls, 5 or 6 TRBV segments were more frequent, TRBV5-6, TRBV5-1 and TRBV20-1 among them. Relative to controls, patients with multiple sclerosis showed significantly lower normalized Chao1 diversity. Under the F measure, samples that were prepared in one batch clustered strongly together.

The library was made from cDNA and included unique molecular identifiers. The authors obtained roughly 0.5 million cDNA molecules from roughly 1 to 10 million T cells. TCRdb re-derived calls from the PCR reads in MiXCR, one entry per CDR3 protein. Among fewer than 550,000 distinct CDR3 sequences listed, around a third were seen once. Germline V gene sequence: CDR1 SEHNR, CDR2 FQNEAQ (reference sequence). The ends were cut back, 2 bases at V and 8 bases at J, with 9 bases in the middle. The CDR3 extends over 13 amino acids. V is TRBV7-9 and J is TRBJ1-4; a possible D gene is TRBD1 (6 bases). The clonotype was recovered from a girl under 18 with multiple sclerosis. Sequencing was done on a sample of blood. CDR3: CASSLRGEEKLFF. CDR3 coding DNA: TGTGCCAGCAGCTTAAGGGGGGAGGAAAAACTGTTTTTT.